The 11 T cell receptor beta chains presented below share a single source sample, sequenced in a study of CD8+ T cells in alopecia areata. Following extraction, RNA underwent reverse transcription to cDNA, which served as the sequencing template. The method was immunoSEQ multiplex PCR; TCRdb's version includes in-frame clones alone and lacks a portion of them. The sample records some 200,000 clones, about three fifths being singletons. Treatment denoted: oral pan-JAK inhibitor, 5-10 mg twice daily. The sample was CD4+ T cells sorted from blood, taken at week 4, from a patient treated with tofacitinib. All receptors derive from a human donor with alopecia areata.

The gene calls are TRBV29-1 and TRBJ1-1; the match to TRBD1 covers 9 bases. This CDR3 is built from 13 residues. CDR1 is SQVTM and CDR2 is ANQGSEA in the germline V gene. The junction had 3 bases not matched to a gene; V was cut back by 6 bases and J by 1 base. DNA of the CDR3: TGCAGCGTGGACAGGGGACAGAACACTGAAGCTTTCTTT. Its protein product is CSVDRGQNTEAFF.

In this sample, this clone turned up a few times. The rearrangement links TRBV29-1 to TRBJ2-7; 7 bases map to TRBD1. Germline CDR1 reads SQVTM; CDR2 reads ANQGSEA. The CDR3 extends over 13 amino acids. Trimming at V came to 7 bases and at J to 3 bases, leaving 9 bases not matched to a gene. Here the CDR3 DNA reads TGCAGCGCCCAGACGACAGGGATCTACGAGCAGTACTTC. This codes for CSAQTTGIYEQYF.

The chain has TRBV30 and TRBJ2-3; tentative D call: TRBD1 (5 bases). Looked up from germline, CDR1 is GTSNPN and CDR2 is SVGIG (reference sequence). V was clipped by 1 base and J by 0 bases, with 8 bases between them. The CDR3 totals 14 residues. CDR3 protein: CAWSEGLSTDTQYF. CDR3 coding DNA: TGTGCCTGGAGTGAGGGGTTAAGCACAGATACGCAGTATTTT.

In its sample, this clone was seen a few times. The chain combines TRBV18 with TRBJ2-6; D is tentatively TRBD1 or TRBD2 (5 bases each). The V and J ends lost 1 base and 4 bases respectively, with 14 bases between them. The CDR3 is 17 residues long. Germline-derived CDR1 and CDR2 are KGHSH and LQKENI. CDR3 region: CASSPRPRGSGANVLTF. Written as DNA, the CDR3 is TGTGCCAGCTCACCACGCCCCCGGGGCTCAGGGGCCAACGTCCTGACTTTC.

CDR3 sequence reads: CASFVPGAGNEQFF. The CDR3 DNA is TGCGCCAGTTTCGTCCCAGGAGCAGGTAATGAGCAGTTCTTC. The V gene is TRBV5-1, the J gene TRBJ2-1, with D hard to call. CDR1 is SGHRS, CDR2 YFSETQ, per germline. V was trimmed by 8 bases and J by 7 bases, leaving 19 bases between them. This CDR3 comprises 14 residues.

This clone was observed a single time. CDR3 DNA: TGTGCCAGCAGCGTACTAGCGGGGGGGCCCCAAGAGACCCAGTACTTC. As protein: CASSVLAGGPQETQYF. V gene TRBV4-2 combines with J gene TRBJ2-5, with 13 nucleotides matching TRBD2. Per germline, CDR1 LGHNA and CDR2 YNFKEQ. The CDR3 length is 16 residues. J lost 1 base, V lost 5 bases, and 4 bases had no gene match.

CDR3 in DNA: TGCAGCGTTGAGGGACAGAGCTACGAGCAGTACTTC. Translation: CSVEGQSYEQYF. The chain couples TRBV29-1 to TRBJ2-7; TRBD1 matches at 7 bases. CDR1 and CDR2 from the germline V gene are SQVTM and ANQGSEA. With 3 bases clipped from V and 3 bases from J, the junction kept 2 bases outside the gene matches. There are 12 residues in the CDR3.

This clone was observed a handful of times. V is TRBV28 and J is TRBJ2-2; 8 positions match TRBD1. Per the germline V gene, CDR1 is MDHEN and CDR2 is SYDVKM. V lost 6 bases to trimming and J lost 3 bases; unmatched junction nucleotides: 3. The CDR3 extends over 14 amino acids. The CDR3, as DNA: TGTGCCAGCAGCCCCAGGGGGCACACCGGGGAGCTGTTTTTT. Its translation is CASSPRGHTGELFF.

The chain combines TRBV30 with TRBJ1-5, with D tentatively TRBD1 (6 bases). V lost 1 base and J lost 3, with 7 bases in between. Germline-derived CDR1 and CDR2 are GTSNPN and SVGIG (reference sequence). The CDR3 has 13 amino acids. DNA of the CDR3: TGTGCCTGGAGTGACAGGGACAATCAGCCCCAGCATTTT. Translated, it gives CAWSDRDNQPQHF.

This rearrangement joins TRBV11-2 to TRBJ2-5; 12 bases fit TRBD2. The CDR3 is made up of 15 amino acids. The germline CDR1 and CDR2 sequences are SGHAT and FQNNGV. With 4 bases clipped from V and 5 bases from J, the junction kept 5 bases outside the gene matches. CDR3 sequence: CASSSAGTSGETQYF. The CDR3 nucleotides read TGTGCCAGCAGCTCCGCCGGGACTAGCGGGGAGACCCAGTACTTC.

The rearrangement joins TRBV5-1 to TRBJ1-5; D uncertain. V was trimmed by 0 bases and J by 5 bases, leaving 6 bases between them. The length of the CDR3 is 13 residues. Germline CDR1 is SGHRS and CDR2 is YFSETQ. The CDR3 DNA follows: TGCGCCAGCAGCTTGGGGGCATATCAGCCCCAGCATTTT. Translation gives CASSLGAYQPQHF.